This T cell receptor (beta chain) was profiled in a study of OX40 agonist ivuxolimab in advanced cancers. Looking at the study overall: Mean age approximately 66 years, range roughly 20 to 85; approximately 80% male.

Germline CDR1 reads MGHRA; CDR2 reads YSYEKL. V lost 1 base and J lost 7, with 19 bases in between. This CDR3 has 16 amino acids. The table came from immunoSEQ multiplex PCR; TCRdb's copy has only in-frame clones and leaves some out. The profile shows 55,000 to 75,000 clones, roughly four fifths of them singletons. The chain links TRBV4-1 to TRBJ1-1, with D hard to call. The receptor's source is an adult with an advanced solid tumor such as melanoma, head and neck, liver or kidney cancer. Sample: CD4+ or CD8+ T cells sorted from blood, taken in a trial of the OX40 agonist ivuxolimab. CDR3 sequence (DNA): TGCGCCAGCAGCCAAGGGTTTCTTAGATCAAGAGGTGAAGCTTTCTTT. As protein: CASSQGFLRSRGEAFF.